The entry below describes one T cell receptor (beta chain). Its antigen remains unidentified. This record comes from a study of cytotoxic CD8 clonotypes in ibrutinib-treated CLL. About the study: After a median around 11 months on treatment (6 to 36), response samples were drawn. Study-wide results and caveats: Having risen at ibrutinib response, clonality had fallen back toward baseline by progression.

The CDR3 totals 16 residues. J was trimmed by 0 bases and V by 5 bases; bases with no gene match: 9. From germline, CDR1 is MNHEY and CDR2 SMNVEV (reference sequence). Targeted sequencing depth ranged from 1 in 200,000 to 1 in 1 million T cells. Using immunoSEQ multiplex PCR, the repertoire was profiled, and TCRdb retains in-frame clones only, with some absent. This table has approximately 84,000 clones, around 79% appearing once. This specimen consisted of PBMCs, obtained after 12 months of ibrutinib treatment. V and J are TRBV27 and TRBJ1-1; 7 bases fit TRBD1. The TCR comes from a human donor with chronic lymphocytic leukemia. CDR3 amino acids: CASSLRQGWVNTEAFF. CDR3 DNA sequence: TGTGCCAGCAGTCTCAGACAGGGATGGGTGAACACTGAAGCTTTCTTT.